These 5 T cell receptor beta chains were all obtained from the same sample, sequenced in a study of blood T cell repertoires in COVID-19. Sequencing used immunoSEQ multiplex PCR; TCRdb keeps in-frame clones, though not all of them. Of around 150,000 clones in the sample, roughly four fifths are singletons; the top ten hold roughly a tenth. The sample was peripheral blood. These TCRs come from a human donor in a cohort sampled during active COVID-19.

The chain joins TRBV7-8 to TRBJ2-7; 8 positions agree with TRBD1. Germline V CDR1 and CDR2: SGHVS, FQNEAQ. The CDR3 has 16 amino acids. V lost 5 bases to trimming and J lost 6 bases; unmatched junction nucleotides: 15. CDR3 sequence (DNA): TGTGCCAGCAGCCCTATATTCGGGCAGGGGGCCGTCGAGCAGTACTTC. Protein sequence: CASSPIFGQGAVEQYF.

The V and J genes are TRBV9 and TRBJ1-2, with unresolved D. The V gene's germline CDR1 is SGDLS and CDR2 YYNGEE. V was pared by 0 bases and J by 5 bases, with 14 bases between. The CDR3 is 15 residues long. The CDR3 DNA reads as TGTGCCAGCAGCGTAGAATCGAGGGATCTGTATGGCTACACCTTC. This translates into CASSVESRDLYGYTF.

V and J are TRBV7-9 and TRBJ2-2; a weak D match, TRBD1 (6 bases). V lost 5 bases to trimming and J lost 3 bases, with 16 bases between them. This CDR3 contains 16 residues. Germline V gene sequence: CDR1 SEHNR, CDR2 FQNEAQ (reference sequence). CDR3 region: CASSTFSRGHTGELFF. Here the CDR3 DNA reads TGTGCCAGCAGCACTTTCTCCAGGGGCCACACCGGGGAGCTGTTTTTT.

This chain links TRBV6-2 or TRBV6-3 with TRBJ2-5; 8 positions match TRBD1. This CDR3 spans 15 amino acids. With V trimmed by 7 bases and J by 2 bases, 9 bases remained unmatched. Germline CDR1 is MNHEY and CDR2 is SVGEGT. CDR3 amino acids: CASTPGQGRQETQYF. CDR3 nucleotide sequence: TGTGCCAGCACCCCAGGACAGGGTCGGCAAGAGACCCAGTACTTC.

CDR3 protein: CASSYSGSGEETQYF. CDR3 nucleotides: TGTGCCAGCAGTTACTCAGGTAGCGGAGAAGAGACCCAGTACTTC. The rearrangement links TRBV6-5 to TRBJ2-5, with D tentatively TRBD2 (6 bases). V lost 0 bases and J lost 3, with 11 bases in between. CDR1 is MNHEY, CDR2 SVGAGI, per germline. The CDR3 runs to 15 residues.